Sequencing of this T cell receptor beta chain was carried out in a study of cytomegalovirus exposure and HLA in healthy donors (dated by TCRdb to 2016 to 2017). Context from the whole study: An earlier analysis of roughly 500 of the donors reported 250 to 300 Gb of sequence data and some 100 million unique TCR beta sequences from 150 million to 200 million T cells. An early release that covered more than 550 HLA-typed donors contained approximately 300 gigabases of sequencing data and some 87 million unique TCR sequences. Among the roughly 430 genotyped donors, roughly 80% belonged to the genetic ancestry cluster associated with self-reported Caucasian donors. The study was designed to test whether signatures of past pathogen exposure could be identified by cataloging public T cell receptors. The study profiled the T cell repertoires of about 640 subjects by immunosequencing and related them to cytomegalovirus serostatus. Along with the roughly 670-subject first cohort, a separate validation cohort of 120 different subjects was used. To predict cytomegalovirus infection status, the study brought together high-throughput TCR immunosequencing, statistical association of individual TCRs with disease status, and machine learning. A later analysis re-analyzed previously published TCR beta repertoires from roughly 690 donors and added high-resolution HLA genotyping to study TCR occurrence patterns. The later analysis used no new phenotypic data to find candidate immune exposures, relying instead on TCR beta sequences and their occurrence across donors. In an earlier analysis of 500 to 650 of the donors, high-throughput TCR beta sequencing was used to judge whether each TCR beta V gene segment behaved as functional or pseudogenic. Donor age, sex, ethnicity and CMV serostatus were compiled together with the repertoire data. A later genetic analysis used genome-wide SNP genotypes for about 60% of the roughly 670 donors, treating that subset as a discovery cohort. Every repertoire in the discovery cohort had been generated on one and the same sequencing platform. Both class I and class II loci were covered by HLA typing, at four-digit resolution. Typing coverage differed by locus: A, B, C, DRB1 and DQB1 were typed in about 620-640 donors, DQA1 in 522, DPA1 in some 610, and DPB1 in 400 to 480. Because of strong linkage in the cohort, roughly five DR-DQ haplotypes were treated as single units for association and clustering. Among over 350 genotyped donors of the cohort, an average of about 240,000 unique TCR beta nucleotide sequences were sequenced per donor, around 20% of them non-productive. Overall study results and their limits: In a later analysis, the rate of TCR association differed among HLA loci, with DRB1 alleles having the most associated TCRs and HLA-C alleles having the fewest. A few of the identified cytomegalovirus-associated TCR beta chains were confirmed in vitro to be specific for cytomegalovirus antigens. Some IMGT-functional V segments, including TRBV6-2 and TRBV6-3, could not be distinguished by the 87-base-pair reads and were therefore excluded. This cohort had only TCR beta chains sequenced, and the lack of alpha or paired-chain data limited which features could be detected. An earlier analysis of approximately 500 of the donors showed that most TCR beta V segments appeared in productive rearrangements either about 87% or about 30% of the time, which broadly matched IMGT annotations. Compared with equally common non-associated chains, HLA-associated TCR beta chains in a later analysis were more clonally expanded and had lower generation probabilities. Strong co-occurrence of HLA alleles, especially DR and DQ, made assigning TCR associations to individual alleles difficult. A further reported finding was that TCR beta sequences accurately predicted the HLA-A and HLA-B alleles for most subjects in the first cohort. A cluster of highly shared sequence variants was judged likely to be a technical artifact of the sequencing pipeline. In a later analysis, most CMV-associated TCR beta chains were found to appear HLA-restricted, with HLA associations seemingly driven largely by CMV exposure. A later genetic analysis associated a missense DCLRE1C variant with V-gene and J-gene trimming of TCR beta chains, and an independent cohort replicated the association. HLA typing was unavailable for some donors at each locus, so association tests used only the typed subset. A later analysis reported that several top co-occurrence clusters appeared linked to parvovirus B19, influenza, CMV and Epstein-Barr virus. Correlated functional status among segregating V segments might be attributable to linkage disequilibrium, but an unknown experimental factor could not be ruled out. The study gave a list of more than 150 TCR beta chains associated with cytomegalovirus. The authors suggested that the approach could potentially be generalized to other disease states and immunological phenotypes. Roughly uniform sequencing depth across donors was assumed in presence/absence analyses, although this assumption may not hold. Because counts were too low, about 15 rarely observed V segments, including chromosome 9 orphons, were left out of the earlier analysis of a few hundred of the donors. In a later analysis, some 18,000 TCR beta sequences were associated with specific HLA alleles at a false discovery rate of 0.05. According to a later genetic analysis, donors in an Asian-associated ancestry cluster had fewer N-insertions in productive TCRs than the approximately 670-donor mean. The only immune exposure information available for the cohort was CMV serostatus. Cytomegalovirus status was reported to be diagnosed by the classifier with high specificity and sensitivity in both the original and validation cohorts. Across donors, most TCR sequences were observed very rarely, whereas some public TCRs were present in many individuals.

For CDR1 and CDR2, the germline V gene lists MGHRA and YSYEKL. Inclusive of the bounding cysteine and phenylalanine, the CDR3 is 16 residues long. Only the CDR3 DNA is retained, 48 bases long and in frame from the first base. For this chain, trimming is 4 bases at the V end and 4 bases at the J end, and the number of junction bases without a gene match is 10. This clone appeared a few times. The clone's antigen remains unknown. No base quality values were provided; no much bigger clone lies one nucleotide off. The library was made by the immunoSEQ multiplex PCR assay. For the multiplex PCR, a mixture combining 60 forward primers for TCR Vbeta segments and 13 reverse primers for TCR Jbeta segments was used. The CDR3 region of rearranged TCR beta genes was amplified from genomic DNA with a multiplex PCR assay. On the Illumina HiSeq System, the amplified TCR beta libraries were sequenced as 87-base-pair reads. Regarding the original processing steps: In a later analysis, 77 million or so unique TCR beta chains were counted across the approximately 620 repertoires, and roughly 11 million of these chains were shared by at least two donors. Raw reads were error-corrected and collapsed into unique sequences with a nearest-neighbor algorithm that merged closely related sequences to remove PCR and sequencing errors. Alignment of CDR3 sequences to IMGT reference sequences was used to assign V, D and J gene segments. For a sequence to be retained, a match of at least six nucleotides to both a V gene segment and a J gene segment was required. A rearrangement was called productive if the CDR3 had no stop codons and remained in frame with V and J, and every other rearrangement was called non-productive. Following IMGT convention, CDR3 was defined as the stretch from the second conserved V-encoded cysteine to the conserved J-encoded phenylalanine. The earlier analysis of about 620 of the donors excluded sequences that lacked an unambiguous match to a single V gene segment. An earlier analysis of several hundred of the donors classified V segments as functional when productive rearrangements were above 56.7% and as segregating when the standard deviation between donors was above 5%. A statistical classification framework was developed to diagnose cytomegalovirus status using the catalog of TCR beta chain sequences. V and J gene assignment, in a later analysis, came from comparing TCR nucleotide sequences with IMGT/GENE-DB human TR gene sequences. The TCRdist pipeline was used in a later analysis to assign CDR3 sequences and most-parsimonious VDJ recombination scenarios. In a later analysis, every TCR beta chain was defined by the combination of its CDR3 amino acid sequence and its V-gene family, and reads without a unique V-gene family were dropped. In a later analysis, approximately 590 highly shared, low-generation-probability nucleotide sequences were removed to address suspected cross-contamination and a sequencing artifact. For each public chain, a later analysis derived a clonal expansion index from normalized ranks of inferred template counts within each repertoire. Generation probabilities in a later analysis came from a VDJ recombination model fitted to out-of-frame rearrangements, and those results were checked against IGoR. In a later analysis, hypergeometric tests were used to score TCR-TCR, TCR-HLA and TCR-CMV co-occurrence, with a repertoire-size bias correction applied to TCR pairs. In a later analysis, false discovery rates were estimated by permuting HLA or CMV assignments 20 times. In a later analysis, co-occurring TCRs were grouped using DBSCAN, with TCRdist sequence similarity added in when clustering inside HLA-allele-positive subsets. Repertoires with fewer than 30,000 or more than 120,000 public chains were left out of co-occurrence clustering, as were four to six repertoires with anomalous nucleotide sharing. TCRdb limited this immuneACCESS table to in-frame rearrangements with V and J called. A share of clones is missing; checked studies link under half to unresolved V genes, and the rest is unexplained. That table supplies the V and J calls and clone size; D and trimming were determined from the DNA. Counted in this sample were 150,000 to 200,000 clones; 70% to 80% of them appeared once. The ten largest clones add up to around 1.4% of the sample.

In total, 500 to 700 healthy bone marrow donors made up the cohort. Cohort members were all nominally healthy when sampled, although unrecorded immune exposures were likely present. The donor tested CMV seronegative and was one of the 352 seronegative cohort members. Each donor provided a peripheral blood sample, and peripheral blood mononuclear cells were used for TCR beta sequencing. The Qiagen DNeasy Blood Extraction Kit was used to extract genomic DNA from the blood cell samples. The TCR originated in a male donor in good health and CMV-seronegative. Recombination linked TRBV4-1 to TRBJ1-1; 9 central nucleotides agree with TRBD1. Source material: PBMCs. The nucleotide sequence reads TGCGCCAGCAGCCGGCGCGAACAGGGGGCGAGCACTGAAGCTTTCTTT. Its protein product is CASSRREQGASTEAFF.